The rows below give T cell receptor beta chains drawn from one sample of a study of T cell changes during pregnancy in multiple sclerosis. Data came from immunoSEQ multiplex PCR; TCRdb stores just in-frame clones and leaves some out. The top ten clones hold 0.61% of a sample with around 54,000 clones, about nine tenths of them seen once. The sample here was CD4+ T cells from peripheral blood mononuclear cells, taken after pregnancy. These receptors were obtained from a female donor in good health, enrolled as a control in a pregnancy study. CDR3s include the opening cysteine and the closing phenylalanine or tryptophan. Fields, in order: CDR3 DNA, CDR3 protein, V gene, clone size, D gene, J gene. D genes are given only for firm matches. Clone size appears in some rows only: once, few, many, or a class for an expanded clone.

TGTGCCAGTAGTACTATACAGAAACTTAACACTGAAGCTTTCTTT CASSTIQKLNTEAFF TRBV19 once NA TRBJ1-1
TGTGCCAGCAGCTCTAACACAGATACGCAGTATTTT CASSSNTDTQYF TRBV7-3 NA NA TRBJ2-3
TGTGCCAGCAGTGAACAGGATTATGGCTACACCTTC CASSEQDYGYTF TRBV6-5 few NA TRBJ1-2
TGCAGCGTGATGGCAGACACAGATACGCAGTATTTT CSVMADTDTQYF TRBV29-1 NA NA TRBJ2-3
TGCAGCGTTGACGAGGGGGCCTTTACTGAAGCTTTCTTT CSVDEGAFTEAFF TRBV29-1 NA TRBD1 TRBJ1-1
TGTGCCTGTTCTGAGCAGTACTTC CACSEQYF TRBV30 NA NA TRBJ2-7
TGTGCCAGCAGTGGTGGAAATGATACCGGGACAGAGAACACCGGGGAGCTGTTTTTT CASSGGNDTGTENTGELFF TRBV7-9 NA TRBD1 TRBJ2-2
TGTGCCAGCAGTCACCGGGACTCGCCACATACGCAGTATTTT CASSHRDSPHTQYF TRBV7-2 NA NA TRBJ2-3
TGTGCCAGCAGTTTTCTGGGGACAGGAAAATACGAGCAGTACTTC CASSFLGTGKYEQYF TRBV28 NA TRBD1 TRBJ2-7
TGTGCCATCAGTGCGTCCGGGGGGGAATGGGATACGCAGTATTTT CAISASGGEWDTQYF TRBV10-3 NA TRBD2 TRBJ2-3
TGTGCCAGCAGCTTAGAGGCCGCGGGAGAGAGTCAAAAGTTCTTC CASSLEAAGESQKFF TRBV11-2 few TRBD2 TRBJ2-1
TGCGCCAGCAGGGTCAACAGGGATGGCTACACCTTC CASRVNRDGYTF TRBV10-1 NA NA TRBJ1-2
TGTGCCAGCAGCGTAGGTAGCGCGGCGAGGATGAACACTGAAGCTTTCTTT CASSVGSAARMNTEAFF TRBV9 NA NA TRBJ1-1
TGTGCCAGCAGTCTCGGGACTCAGGGTGGCTACACCTTC CASSLGTQGGYTF TRBV6-6 NA NA TRBJ1-2
TGTGCCAGCAGCCCGGGACAGATAGGGGAGACCCAGTACTTC CASSPGQIGETQYF TRBV14 NA TRBD1 TRBJ2-5
TGTGCCAGCTCACCAGGCAGGTCGATTGAAGCTTTCTTT CASSPGRSIEAFF TRBV18 once NA TRBJ1-1
TGTGCCAGCAGCTTAGGCGGGGTCAATCAGCCCCAGCATTTT CASSLGGVNQPQHF TRBV7-9 NA NA TRBJ1-5
TGTGCCAGTAGCTCCACCGCGGGACGAGCCAAAAACATTCAGTACTTC CASSSTAGRAKNIQYF TRBV19 NA NA TRBJ2-4
TGTGCCAGCAGCCCCCCGGACAGGGGGTTGGGTTTCTTC CASSPPDRGLGFF TRBV6-6 NA TRBD1 TRBJ1-2
TGTGCCAGCAGCCTGGACAGGGGCTACGAGCAGTACTTC CASSLDRGYEQYF TRBV13 NA TRBD1 TRBJ2-7
TGTGCCAGCAGCTTAGAGACTAGCGGGAGGCAAATCTTC CASSLETSGRQIF TRBV11-2 NA TRBD2 TRBJ2-1
TGTGCCAGCAGCCCCCCGAGAAGCGGGGGGGATGAGCAGTTCTTC CASSPPRSGGDEQFF TRBV7-9 NA TRBD2 TRBJ2-1
TGTGCCAGCAGCGTAGCCCCAACTAGCGGGAGGGCGGATACGCAGTATTTT CASSVAPTSGRADTQYF TRBV9 NA TRBD2 TRBJ2-3
TGTGCCTGGAGTGTGAGAGGGAACACTGAAGCTTTCTTT CAWSVRGNTEAFF TRBV30 NA NA TRBJ1-1
TGTGCCAGCAGTCGCACTAGCGGGGGGCTTACCGGGGAGCTGTTTTTT CASSRTSGGLTGELFF TRBV6-4 NA TRBD2 TRBJ2-2
TGTGCCAGTAGTATTAGCGGGGGGAGAAATAATGAGCAGTTCTTC CASSISGGRNNEQFF TRBV19 NA TRBD2 TRBJ2-1
TGTGCCTGGAGTGTTGGACACCGGGACATATACACTGAAGCTTTCTTT CAWSVGHRDIYTEAFF TRBV30 NA NA TRBJ1-1
TGCGCCAGCAGCCAATACAGGGCCCTGAACACTGAAGCTTTCTTT CASSQYRALNTEAFF TRBV4-1 NA NA TRBJ1-1
TGTGCCAGCAGGACTAGCACAGATACGCAGTATTTT CASRTSTDTQYF TRBV27 NA NA TRBJ2-3
TGTGCCATCAGTGATGGGACTACAAGTAACGAGCAGTACTTC CAISDGTTSNEQYF TRBV10-3 once TRBD2 TRBJ2-7
TGTGCCAGCAGCTTAAAGACGGGGGGCAATCAGCCCCAGCATTTT CASSLKTGGNQPQHF TRBV7-6 NA NA TRBJ1-5
TGCGCCAGCAGCTCTCTGACTAGCGGGGGAGTAGAGACCCAGTACTTC CASSSLTSGGVETQYF TRBV5-1 NA TRBD2 TRBJ2-5
TGTGCCAGCAGCTTAATTGCTGGACAGGGACGTCCCGGGGAGCTGTTTTTT CASSLIAGQGRPGELFF TRBV7-3 NA TRBD1 TRBJ2-2
TGTGCCAGCTCACCACGTACAGGGGATGGCTACACCTTC CASSPRTGDGYTF TRBV18 NA TRBD1 TRBJ1-2
TGTGCCAGCAGTTTATCTTCCAGGGTATTGCCCCAGCATTTT CASSLSSRVLPQHF TRBV28 NA NA TRBJ1-5
TGTGCCAGCAGTTCAGGGACAGATAGCAATCAGCCCCAGCATTTT CASSSGTDSNQPQHF TRBV27 NA TRBD1 TRBJ1-5
TGTGCCAGCAGCCATAGCGGAGCCAAAAACATTCAGTACTTC CASSHSGAKNIQYF TRBV5-4 NA NA TRBJ2-4
TGTGCCAGCAGCAGACCCAGACAGGGTAATGAAAAACTGTTTTTT CASSRPRQGNEKLFF TRBV6-6 NA TRBD1 TRBJ1-4
TGTGCCAGTAGTATAGCGGGAGCGGATCCCTACGAGCAGTACTTC CASSIAGADPYEQYF TRBV19 once NA TRBJ2-7
TGTGCCAGTAGTGTTTCCACAGGGACCTACGAGCAGTACTTC CASSVSTGTYEQYF TRBV19 NA NA TRBJ2-7
TGTGCTAGCAGCTTTGGGTCTAAAAAGAGGAGCAATCAGCCCCAGCATTTT CASSFGSKKRSNQPQHF TRBV7-7 NA NA TRBJ1-5
TGTGCCAGCAGCTTAGCTTCTGGAAACACCATATATTTT CASSLASGNTIYF TRBV5-5 NA NA TRBJ1-3
TGTGCCAGCAGCTTAGAAAGCGGGGCGGGGGAGCAGTACTTC CASSLESGAGEQYF TRBV11-2 NA TRBD2 TRBJ2-7
TGTGCCAGTGGAGGGACAGGGTTTTACGAGCAGTACTTC CASGGTGFYEQYF TRBV2 NA TRBD1 TRBJ2-7
TGTGCCAGCAGTCCGGGGACTAACTCTGGAAACACCATATATTTT CASSPGTNSGNTIYF TRBV6-1 NA NA TRBJ1-3